These 9 T cell receptor beta chains originate from one sample sequenced in a study of T cells in tuberculosis. The table came from immunoSEQ multiplex PCR; TCRdb's copy has only in-frame clones and leaves some out. This table holds 88,000 or so clones, approximately 91% found once. After thawing and overnight rest, PBMC were stained with GMM-loaded CD1B tetramer, viability dye and anti-CD3 for sorting. The CD1B tetramers carried C32 glucose monomycolate purified from Rhodococcus equi. The sample was CD1b-GMM tetramer-negative cells sorted from PBMCs. The receptors were sampled from an adult woman with latent tuberculosis.

The V and J genes are TRBV6-5 and TRBJ1-1; 7 bases agree with TRBD1. J gave up 4 bases and V 2 bases, and 1 base lay outside the gene matches. The CDR3 extends over 13 amino acids. The germline V gene encodes CDR1 MNHEY and CDR2 SVGAGI. This CDR3 is CASSYRGLTEAFF. In DNA, the CDR3 is TGTGCCAGCAGTTACAGGGGGCTCACTGAAGCTTTCTTT.

The V gene is TRBV5-1, the J gene TRBJ2-3, with a possible D match to TRBD1 (5 bases). CDR1 is SGHRS, CDR2 YFSETQ, per germline. This CDR3 is 15 amino acids long. Trimming pared 4 bases from V and 2 bases from J, leaving 14 bases between. The CDR3 coding sequence is TGCGCCAGCAGCCTTTCTAGGGGTATCACAGATACGCAGTATTTT. Protein sequence: CASSLSRGITDTQYF.

The chain joins TRBV19 to TRBJ2-3; 7 bases align to TRBD2. The CDR3 sequence is 15 residues long. With 6 bases clipped from V and 0 bases from J, the junction kept 6 bases outside the gene matches. The germline V gene encodes CDR1 LNHDA and CDR2 SQIVND (reference sequence). This chain's CDR3 is CASRPSGVSTDTQYF. The CDR3 DNA is TGTGCCAGTAGGCCGAGCGGGGTTAGCACAGATACGCAGTATTTT.

The chain joins TRBV5-1 to TRBJ2-7, with 8 positions matching TRBD1. Germline-derived CDR1 and CDR2 are SGHRS and YFSETQ. The V segment lost 4 bases and the J segment 4 bases; nucleotides outside the gene matches: 4. The CDR3 consists of 13 residues. The CDR3 nucleotides are TGCGCCAGCAGCAATCGACAGGGGTACGAGCAGTACTTC. Protein product: CASSNRQGYEQYF.

The J gene is TRBJ2-3, the V gene TRBV4-2; 8 bases line up with TRBD2. With 3 bases clipped from V and 2 bases from J, the junction kept 4 bases outside the gene matches. CDR1 LGHNA and CDR2 YNFKEQ come from the germline V gene. The CDR3 is 15 residues long. The CDR3 DNA follows: TGTGCCAGCAGCCACCGAGCGGGGGTCACAGATACGCAGTATTTT. Protein product: CASSHRAGVTDTQYF.

This rearrangement joins TRBV6-6 to TRBJ1-6, with D maybe TRBD1 (5 bases). The germline V gene has CDR1 MNHNY and CDR2 SVGAGI (reference sequence). The CDR3 is 14 residues long. Trimming left V 4 bases short and J 10 bases short, with 14 bases between. This chain's CDR3 is CASSLPKGESPLHF. The CDR3 nucleotides read TGTGCCAGCAGTTTACCTAAAGGGGAATCACCCCTCCACTTT.

The J gene is TRBJ2-1, the V gene TRBV5-1; D gene ambiguous. The CDR3 extends over 15 amino acids. Germline loops: CDR1 SGHRS, CDR2 YFSETQ. Trimming took 0 bases from V and 3 from J, leaving 10 bases between them. Here the CDR3 reads CASSLGRSFYNEQFF. The CDR3 DNA follows: TGCGCCAGCAGCTTGGGCAGGTCCTTCTACAATGAGCAGTTCTTC.

This chain joins TRBV7-2 and TRBJ2-6, with D possibly TRBD2 on 6 matching bases. The CDR3 extends over 15 amino acids. The V end was cut by 2 bases, the J end by 1 base, with 6 bases between. CDR1 is SGHTA, CDR2 FQGNSA, per germline. The CDR3 reads CASSLRGSGANVLTF. CDR3 bases: TGTGCCAGCAGCTTACGGGGGTCTGGGGCCAACGTCCTGACTTTC.

The chain links TRBV27 to TRBJ2-7; 8 bases fit TRBD1. CDR1 and CDR2 (germline): MNHEY, SMNVEV (reference sequence). The CDR3 contains 15 residues. The V segment lost 5 bases and the J segment 6 bases; nucleotides outside the gene matches: 12. The CDR3 bases are TGTGCCAGCAGTCGATACAGGGGGGCCGGTTTCGAGCAGTACGTC. This sequence encodes CASSRYRGAGFEQYV.